These 19 T cell receptor beta chains were sequenced from one sample in a study of blood T cell repertoires in COVID-19. Here immunoSEQ multiplex PCR was the method, and the copy in TCRdb shows in-frame clones only, minus some. The data contain 70,000 or so clones, more than 70% of them singletons. The sequencing sample was made of peripheral blood. Source of these receptors: a human donor in a cohort sampled during active COVID-19.

This chain uses TRBV28 with TRBJ1-6; no clear D. V dropped 6 bases and J dropped 0 bases, with 15 bases sitting between them. This CDR3 is built from 17 residues. Germline CDR1 MDHEN, CDR2 SYDVKM. The CDR3 DNA is TGTGCCAGCAGGACCCCCTCCGGGAGCTCCTATAATTCACCCCTCCACTTT. It is translated as CASRTPSGSSYNSPLHF.

The chain couples TRBV18 to TRBJ2-7; 9 bases are a match to TRBD1. CDR3 size: 14 residues. The J segment lost 1 base and the V segment lost 5 bases, leaving 3 bases of the junction unmatched. From germline, CDR1 is KGHSH and CDR2 LQKENI. CDR3 DNA: TGTGCCAGCTCAAAGACAGGGGGTTCCTACGAGCAGTACTTC. Amino acid sequence: CASSKTGGSYEQYF.

This chain connects TRBV4-1 to TRBJ1-1; D uncertain. The V gene's germline CDR1 is MGHRA and CDR2 YSYEKL. This CDR3 is built from 14 residues. V was pared by 4 bases and J by 6 bases, with 15 bases between. The CDR3 loop reads CASSLDPGGAEAFF. CDR3 DNA sequence: TGCGCCAGCAGCCTCGACCCTGGCGGGGCTGAAGCTTTCTTT.

The rearrangement uses TRBV5-1 and TRBJ2-7; 8 bases match TRBD1. The CDR3 is made up of 15 amino acids. From germline, CDR1 is SGHRS and CDR2 YFSETQ. Trimming took 0 bases from V and 4 from J; bases not matched to a gene: 6. This CDR3 is CASSLERQGRYEQYF. The CDR3 DNA sequence: TGCGCCAGCAGCTTGGAGAGACAGGGGAGATACGAGCAGTACTTC.

The chain joins TRBV6-5 to TRBJ1-5, with D uncertain. Trimming left V 6 bases short and J 3 bases short, with 12 bases between. Germline CDR1 and CDR2: MNHEY and SVGAGI. This CDR3 comprises 14 residues. CDR3 sequence: CASRITDYNQPQHF. CDR3 nucleotide sequence: TGTGCCAGCAGGATCACAGATTACAATCAGCCCCAGCATTTT.

This clone was detected only once. This rearrangement joins TRBV12-3 or TRBV12-4 to TRBJ2-1; 7 positions agree with TRBD1. CDR3 length equals 13 residues. V trimming: 3 bases; J trimming: 5 bases; junction bases outside the gene matches: 1. DNA of the CDR3: TGTGCCAGCAGTTTTGACAGGGACAATGAGCAGTTCTTC. It translates to CASSFDRDNEQFF.

This chain links TRBV6-5 with TRBJ1-1; D is ambiguous. V was shortened by 5 bases and J by 5 bases, with 12 bases between the two germline ends. CDR1 and CDR2 (germline): MNHEY, SVGAGI. The CDR3 loop spans 13 amino acids. This CDR3 reads CASSPSLQTEAFF. The CDR3 DNA sequence: TGTGCCAGCAGTCCCTCCTTACAGACTGAAGCTTTCTTT.

The chain joins TRBV28 to TRBJ2-3, with D perhaps TRBD1 (6 bases). V dropped 5 bases and J dropped 3 bases, with 12 bases sitting between them. The CDR3 loop spans 14 amino acids. Germline CDR1 is MDHEN and CDR2 is SYDVKM. The CDR3 nucleotides are TGTGCCAGCAGTCATCCCAGGGGTACAGATACGCAGTATTTT. Translated, it gives CASSHPRGTDTQYF.

This chain joins TRBV6-5 and TRBJ2-1, with a possible D match to TRBD2 (5 bases). V lost 8 bases to trimming and J lost 5 bases, with 16 bases between them. Germline-derived CDR1 and CDR2 are MNHEY and SVGAGI. This CDR3 is built from 14 residues. As DNA, the CDR3 is TGTGCCAGCCGAACTCTCGGGGTTAACAATGAGCAGTTCTTC. Amino acids: CASRTLGVNNEQFF.

The chain uses TRBV6-2 or TRBV6-3 and TRBJ1-5; the match to TRBD1 covers 10 bases. The CDR3 runs 16 residues. Trimming took 6 bases from V and 4 from J; bases not matched to a gene: 9. Germline CDR1 reads MNHEY; CDR2 reads SVGEGT. The chain's CDR3 is CASSPTRGQGNQPQHF. The DNA of the CDR3 is TGTGCCAGCAGCCCAACCCGGGGACAGGGGAATCAGCCCCAGCATTTT.

The count of this clone is one. This sequence joins TRBV11-2 and TRBJ1-5, with D perhaps matching TRBD1 (5 bases). The germline gives CDR1 SGHAT, CDR2 FQNNGV. The ends were cut back, 5 bases at V and 6 bases at J, with 17 bases in the middle. CDR3 size: 15 residues. The CDR3 DNA follows: TGTGCCAGCAGCGCGCAGGGCGGTCTCGGTCAGCCCCAGCATTTT. This gives the protein CASSAQGGLGQPQHF.

The chain joins TRBV3-1 (or the pseudogene TRBV3-2) to TRBJ2-6, with 9 bases fitting TRBD1. This CDR3 spans 18 amino acids. J lost 0 bases, V lost 4 bases, and 7 bases had no gene match. Germline V CDR1 and CDR2: LGHDT, YNNKEL (reference sequence). Here the CDR3 reads CASSRTGGAISGANVLTF. The CDR3 nucleotides are TGTGCCAGCAGCCGTACAGGGGGCGCAATCTCTGGGGCCAACGTCCTGACTTTC.

The V gene is TRBV18, the J gene TRBJ2-1, with 7 nucleotides matching TRBD2. Germline-derived CDR1 and CDR2 are KGHSH and LQKENI. Trimming took 6 bases from V and 7 from J; bases not matched to a gene: 6. This CDR3 has 13 amino acids. The CDR3, as DNA: TGTGCCAGCTCCCTAACTAGCGCGAATGAGCAGTTCTTC. Protein sequence: CASSLTSANEQFF.

The chain carries TRBV5-1 and TRBJ2-7; TRBD2 matches at 10 bases. Per the germline V gene, CDR1 is SGHRS and CDR2 is YFSETQ. There are 17 residues in the CDR3. V trimming: 0 bases; J trimming: 2 bases; junction bases outside the gene matches: 8. CDR3 DNA sequence: TGCGCCAGCAGCTTGGAGGCTAGCGGGAGTTGGCCCTACGAGCAGTACTTC. Residues: CASSLEASGSWPYEQYF.

The chain joins TRBV9 to TRBJ1-2, with no clear D. CDR1 is SGDLS, CDR2 YYNGEE, per germline. Trimming took off 4 bases at V and 3 bases at J, with 10 bases between the two ends. The CDR3 loop spans 13 amino acids. This CDR3 is CASSPHGDYGYTF. The CDR3, as DNA: TGTGCCAGCAGCCCCCACGGGGACTATGGCTACACCTTC.

This CDR3 is CASGPGLSNTEAFF. DNA for the CDR3: TGTGCCAGCGGCCCGGGACTCTCGAACACTGAAGCTTTCTTT. The V and J genes are TRBV6-5 and TRBJ1-1; tentatively, D is TRBD1 (5 bases). The CDR3 has 14 amino acids. Trimming stripped 8 bases from V and 1 base from J, with 14 bases between. Germline CDR1 reads MNHEY; CDR2 reads SVGAGI.

This clone was seen ten or more times. This chain links TRBV14 with TRBJ1-2; D possibly corresponds to TRBD1 (5 bases). The CDR3 totals 15 residues. The V gene's germline CDR1 is SGHDN and CDR2 FVKESK. V was pared by 4 bases and J by 2 bases, with 14 bases between. CDR3: CASSPHQGGNYGYTF. Written as DNA, the CDR3 is TGTGCCAGCAGCCCCCACCAGGGCGGCAACTATGGCTACACCTTC.

This sequence joins TRBV6-1 and TRBJ2-7; 7 bases are a match to TRBD1. CDR3 size: 14 residues. The germline V gene has CDR1 MNHNS and CDR2 SASEGT. Trimming at V came to 0 bases and at J to 6 bases, leaving 5 bases not matched to a gene. CDR3 protein: CASSEALDRPEQYF. The CDR3 nucleotides read TGTGCCAGCAGTGAAGCGCTGGACAGGCCCGAGCAGTACTTC.

V gene TRBV14 combines with J gene TRBJ2-2, with 12 bases fitting TRBD1. The V and J ends lost 4 bases and 8 bases, in that order; junction bases with no gene match: 14. CDR1 and CDR2 from the germline V gene are SGHDN and FVKESK. The CDR3 loop spans 18 amino acids. DNA of the CDR3: TGTGCCAGCAGCCCCAACCTCCGGGACAGGGGGCTATCGGGGGAGCTGTTTTTT. Translation: CASSPNLRDRGLSGELFF. The whole variable domain, filled in from reference TRBV14 and TRBJ2-2, reads EAGVTQFPSHSVIEKGQTVTLRCDPISGHDNLYWYRRVMGKEIKFLLHFVKESKQDESGMPNNRFLAERTGGTYSTLKVQPAELEDSGVYFCASSPNLRDRGLSGELFFGEGSRLTVL.